The rows below give T cell receptor beta chains drawn from one sample of a study of T cell repertoires in cytomegalovirus infection. Their target antigens are unknown. One entry per CDR3 protein, called by TCRdb with MiXCR from the reads. The table lists 90,000 to 130,000 distinct CDR3 sequences, about a tenth of them singletons. The sequencing sample was made of PBMCs, sequenced either directly or after in vitro stimulation (not recorded which). The receptors come from a human donor in good health (CMV status not recorded). Some clones in this sample may be carry-over from other donors' samples. Both conserved end residues are part of each CDR3. The D gene is left open where the match is weak. Some rows mark clone size as missing; the rest say once, few, many or name a class of expanded clone.

clone_size j_call d_call v_call cdr3_aa cdr3_nt
many TRBJ1-1 - TRBV7-6 CASSSGEDGGPTWFF TGTGCCAGCAGCTCAGGCGAGGATGGAGGGCCGACGTGGTTCTTT
- TRBJ2-1 TRBD2 TRBV20-1 CSARVLTRLAGPSYNEQFF TGCAGTGCTAGAGTTCTGACGAGACTAGCGGGACCCTCCTACAATGAGCAGTTCTTC
few TRBJ2-1 TRBD2 TRBV7-9 CASSFSGRDPNEQFF TGTGCCAGCAGCTTTAGTGGGAGGGATCCAAATGAGCAGTTCTTC
few TRBJ1-6 - TRBV6-5 CASSYGQPPLHF TGTGCCAGCAGTTACGGGCAACCACCCCTCCACTTT
many TRBJ2-3 - TRBV29-1 CSGRENTDTQYF TGCAGCGGGAGGGAGAACACAGATACGCAGTATTTT
few TRBJ1-1 - TRBV12-5 CASGLVMGAEAFF TGTGCTAGTGGTTTGGTAATGGGAGCTGAAGCTTTCTTT
few TRBJ2-1 TRBD2 TRBV7-2 CASSGRLAGDNEQFF TGTGCCAGCAGCGGAAGACTAGCGGGAGACAATGAGCAGTTCTTC
many TRBJ2-3 - TRBV6-2/TRBV6-3 CASSYSRVADTQYF TGTGCCAGCAGTTACTCGAGGGTGGCAGATACGCAGTATTTT
many TRBJ2-2 - TRBV12-3/TRBV12-4 CASSIGELFF TGTGCCAGCAGTATCGGGGAGCTGTTTTTT
many TRBJ1-3 - TRBV12-3/TRBV12-4 CASSFPSLSSGNTIYF TGTGCCAGCAGTTTCCCGTCTTTAAGCTCTGGAAACACCATATATTTT
few TRBJ1-4 TRBD1 TRBV4-1 CASSQGTGVANEKLFF TGCGCCAGCAGCCAAGGGACAGGGGTGGCTAATGAAAAACTGTTTTTT
- TRBJ1-3 - TRBV27 CATSPRREYSGNTIYF TGTGCCACCTCCCCCCGCAGGGAATACTCTGGAAACACCATATATTTT
many TRBJ2-7 TRBD1 TRBV11-2 CASSKWGQGTYEQYF TGTGCCAGCAGCAAATGGGGACAGGGAACCTACGAGCAGTACTTC
medium-sized TRBJ2-2 - TRBV6-2/TRBV6-3 CASSYSSWSTGELFF TGTGCCAGCAGTTACTCGTCATGGTCCACCGGGGAGCTGTTTTTT
many TRBJ2-1 TRBD2 TRBV11-2 CASRLAGSHEQFF TGTGCCAGCAGACTAGCGGGATCGCATGAGCAGTTCTTC
many TRBJ1-2 - TRBV10-3 CAISEPGQGYGYTF TGTGCCATCAGTGAACCGGGGCAGGGCTATGGCTACACCTTC
few TRBJ1-2 - TRBV11-2 CASRALRGAGDYGYTF TGTGCCAGCAGGGCCTTACGGGGGGCCGGGGACTATGGCTACACCTTC
many TRBJ2-3 - TRBV12-3/TRBV12-4 CASGHSWGTDTQYF TGTGCCAGCGGCCACTCCTGGGGCACAGATACGCAGTATTTT
many TRBJ1-1 - TRBV7-3 CASSTQGFTEAFF TGTGCCAGCAGCACTCAGGGGTTCACTGAAGCTTTCTTT
few TRBJ2-1 - TRBV19 CASSYEGSRWQFF TGTGCCAGTAGTTACGAGGGATCTAGGTGGCAGTTCTTC
few TRBJ2-7 - TRBV28 CASTSRGYEQYF TGTGCCAGCACTTCTAGGGGCTACGAGCAGTACTTC
many TRBJ2-3 - TRBV7-9 CASSSRLGRGPDTQYF TGTGCCAGCAGCTCACGTTTGGGGAGGGGGCCAGATACGCAGTATTTT
- TRBJ2-1 TRBD2 TRBV5-1 CASSFSASGSSYNEQFF TGCGCCAGCAGCTTCTCTGCTAGCGGGAGTTCCTACAATGAGCAGTTCTTC
many TRBJ1-6 TRBD1 TRBV7-2 CASSLRAGTGANNSPLHF TGTGCCAGCAGCTTAAGGGCGGGGACAGGGGCGAATAATTCACCCCTCCACTTT
- TRBJ2-5 - TRBV28 CASSPWGAGETQYF TGTGCCAGCAGCCCCTGGGGAGCGGGAGAGACCCAGTACTTC
few TRBJ1-1 TRBD1 TRBV10-3 CAIRDRANTEAFF TGTGCCATCAGGGACAGGGCGAACACTGAAGCTTTCTTT
- TRBJ2-3 - TRBV29-1 CSVEIAAYTDTQYF TGCAGCGTTGAGATAGCGGCCTACACAGATACGCAGTATTTT
few TRBJ2-7 - TRBV20-1 CSARRVAEQYF TGCAGTGCTAGGAGGGTAGCCGAGCAGTACTTC